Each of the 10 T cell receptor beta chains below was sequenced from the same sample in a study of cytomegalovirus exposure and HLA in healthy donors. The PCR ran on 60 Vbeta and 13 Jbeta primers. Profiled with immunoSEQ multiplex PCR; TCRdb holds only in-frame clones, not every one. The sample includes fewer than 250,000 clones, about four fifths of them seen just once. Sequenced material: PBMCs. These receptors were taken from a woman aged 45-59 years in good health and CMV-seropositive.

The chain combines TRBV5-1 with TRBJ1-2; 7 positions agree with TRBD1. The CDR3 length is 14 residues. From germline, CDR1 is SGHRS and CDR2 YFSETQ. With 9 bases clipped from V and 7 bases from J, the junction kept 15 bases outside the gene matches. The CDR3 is CATRGQRLWSGYTF. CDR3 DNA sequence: TGCGCCACCAGGGGACAGAGACTATGGAGTGGCTACACCTTC.

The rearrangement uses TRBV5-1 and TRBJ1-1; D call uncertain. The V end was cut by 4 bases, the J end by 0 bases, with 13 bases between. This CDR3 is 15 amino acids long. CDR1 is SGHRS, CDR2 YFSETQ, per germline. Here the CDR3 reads CASSLSGVLNTEAFF. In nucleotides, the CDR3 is TGCGCCAGCAGCCTCTCCGGGGTGCTGAACACTGAAGCTTTCTTT.

This CDR3 is CASSLGLGGTYNEQFF. In DNA, the CDR3 is TGCGCCAGCAGCTTGGGTTTGGGGGGAACGTACAATGAGCAGTTCTTC. V usage is TRBV5-1 and J usage is TRBJ2-1, with D tentatively TRBD2 (6 bases). Between the trimmed V and J ends, which lost 0 bases and 4 bases, there was a span of 14 bases. From germline, CDR1 is SGHRS and CDR2 YFSETQ. The CDR3 covers 16 residues.

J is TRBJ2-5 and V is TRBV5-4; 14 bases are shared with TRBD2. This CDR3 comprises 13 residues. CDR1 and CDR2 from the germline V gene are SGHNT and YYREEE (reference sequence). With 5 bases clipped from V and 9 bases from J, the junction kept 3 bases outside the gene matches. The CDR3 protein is CASRQTSGGAQYF. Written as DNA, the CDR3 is TGTGCCAGCAGACAGACTAGCGGGGGGGCCCAGTACTTC.

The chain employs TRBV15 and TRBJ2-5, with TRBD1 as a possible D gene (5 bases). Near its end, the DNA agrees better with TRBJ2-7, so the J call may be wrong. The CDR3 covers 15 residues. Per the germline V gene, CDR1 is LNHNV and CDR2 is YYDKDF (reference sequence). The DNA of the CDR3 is TGTGCCACCAGCAGAGAGACAGTAGGTGGTTACGAGCAGTACTTC. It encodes CATSRETVGGYEQYF.

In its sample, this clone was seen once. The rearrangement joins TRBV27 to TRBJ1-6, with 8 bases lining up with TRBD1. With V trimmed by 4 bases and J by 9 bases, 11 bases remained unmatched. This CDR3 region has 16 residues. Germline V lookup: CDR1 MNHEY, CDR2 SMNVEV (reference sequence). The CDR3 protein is CASSSTGDNTGSPLHF. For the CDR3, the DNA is TGTGCCAGCAGTTCGACAGGGGACAATACCGGTTCACCCCTCCACTTT.

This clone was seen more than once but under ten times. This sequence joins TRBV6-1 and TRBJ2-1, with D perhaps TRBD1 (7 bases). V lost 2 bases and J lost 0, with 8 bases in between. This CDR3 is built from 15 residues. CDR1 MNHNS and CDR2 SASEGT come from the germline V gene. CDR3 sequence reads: CASSEQGGSYNEQFF. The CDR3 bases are TGTGCCAGCAGTGAACAGGGGGGCTCCTACAATGAGCAGTTCTTC.

For the CDR3, the DNA is TGTGCCAGCAGCTTTCAGGGACAGGGGTACAATGAGCAGTTCTTC. As protein: CASSFQGQGYNEQFF. The V and J genes are TRBV5-5 and TRBJ2-1; 10 bases are shared with TRBD1. This CDR3 contains 15 residues. Germline assignment: CDR1 SGHKS and CDR2 YYEKEE (reference sequence). J lost 4 bases, V lost 2 bases, and 3 bases had no gene match.

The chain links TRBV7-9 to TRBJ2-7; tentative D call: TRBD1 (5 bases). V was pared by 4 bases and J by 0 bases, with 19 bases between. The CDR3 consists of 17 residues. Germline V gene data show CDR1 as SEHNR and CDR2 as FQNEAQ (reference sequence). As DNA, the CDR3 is TGTGCCAGCAGCTCTAACTCTCTGACAGAGAGCTCCTACGAGCAGTACTTC. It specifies CASSSNSLTESSYEQYF.

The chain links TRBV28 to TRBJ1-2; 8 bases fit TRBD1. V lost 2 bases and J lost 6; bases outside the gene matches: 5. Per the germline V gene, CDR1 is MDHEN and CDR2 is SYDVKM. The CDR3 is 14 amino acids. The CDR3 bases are TGTGCCAGCAGTTTAGGCAGGGGGCGCGATGGCTACACCTTC. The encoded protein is CASSLGRGRDGYTF.